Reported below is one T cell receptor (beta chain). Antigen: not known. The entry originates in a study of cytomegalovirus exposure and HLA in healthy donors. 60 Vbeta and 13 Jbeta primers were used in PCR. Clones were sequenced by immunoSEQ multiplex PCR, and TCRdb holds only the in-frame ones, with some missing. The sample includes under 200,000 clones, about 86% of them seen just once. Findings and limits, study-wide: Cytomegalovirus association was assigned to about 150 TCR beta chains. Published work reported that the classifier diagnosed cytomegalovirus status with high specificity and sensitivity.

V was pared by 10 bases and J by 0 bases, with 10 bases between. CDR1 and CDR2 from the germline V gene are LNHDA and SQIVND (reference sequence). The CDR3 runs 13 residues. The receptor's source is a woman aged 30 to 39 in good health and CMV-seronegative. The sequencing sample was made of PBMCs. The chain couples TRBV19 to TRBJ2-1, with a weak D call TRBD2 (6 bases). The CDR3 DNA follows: TGTGCCACCTCGGGAGCCTCCTACAATGAGCAGTTCTTC. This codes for CATSGASYNEQFF. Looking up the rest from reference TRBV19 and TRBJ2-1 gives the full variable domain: DGGITQSPKYLFRKEGQNVTLSCEQNLNHDAMYWYRQDPGQGLRLIYYSQIVNDFQKGDIAEGYSVSREKKESFPLTVTSAQKNPTAFYLCATSGASYNEQFFGPGTRLTVL.